This is a list of T cell receptor beta chains from one sample in a study of cytomegalovirus exposure and HLA in healthy donors. Assay: immunoSEQ multiplex PCR; the TCRdb copy retains only in-frame clones and omits some. The sample contains 120,000 or so clones, more than 80% of which appear only once. The sequencing sample was made of PBMCs. Receptors originate from a man in his forties in good health and CMV-seronegative. CDR3s include the opening cysteine and the closing phenylalanine or tryptophan. Each record gives: J gene, V gene, clone size, D gene, CDR3 protein, CDR3 DNA. The D gene is left open where the match is weak. Size tells how often a clone was seen (once, few, many) or the class of an expanded clone, and some rows leave it out.

TRBJ2-7 | TRBV9 | - | TRBD2 | CASSVGLAGDYEQYF | TGTGCCAGCAGCGTCGGCCTAGCGGGAGACTACGAGCAGTACTTC
TRBJ2-3 | TRBV7-9 | - | TRBD2 | CASSRTSGGTDTQYF | TGTGCCAGCAGCCGGACTAGCGGGGGCACAGATACGCAGTATTTT
TRBJ1-1 | TRBV5-8 | - | TRBD1 | CASSPLGQGHTEAFF | TGTGCCAGCAGCCCGCTCGGACAGGGGCACACTGAAGCTTTCTTT
TRBJ1-2 | TRBV4-2 | - | TRBD1 | CASSRPGQGKANYGYTF | TGTGCCAGCAGCCGCCCGGGACAGGGAAAGGCTAACTATGGCTACACCTTC
TRBJ2-7 | TRBV10-3 | - | TRBD2 | CAISEREGLHEQYF | TGTGCCATCAGTGAGCGGGAGGGCCTACACGAGCAGTACTTC
TRBJ2-1 | TRBV7-2 | - | - | CASNIPGKEQFF | TGTGCCAGCAATATCCCAGGAAAGGAGCAGTTCTTC
TRBJ2-4 | TRBV6-1 | - | TRBD1 | CASSEGDRSKNIQYF | TGTGCCAGCAGTGAGGGGGACAGAAGCAAAAACATTCAGTACTTC
TRBJ1-1 | TRBV19 | - | TRBD1 | CASQDRGLGTEAFF | TGTGCCAGTCAGGACAGGGGGCTCGGGACTGAAGCTTTCTTT
TRBJ2-3 | TRBV9 | - | TRBD2 | CASSASGVAQYF | TGTGCCAGCAGCGCTAGCGGCGTGGCGCAGTATTTT
TRBJ1-4 | TRBV5-1 | - | - | CASSLGRSNEKLFF | TGCGCCAGCAGCTTGGGGCGGAGTAATGAAAAACTGTTTTTT
TRBJ2-1 | TRBV29-1 | - | - | CSVTRLNEQFF | TGCAGCGTGACTAGACTCAATGAGCAGTTCTTC
TRBJ1-1 | TRBV5-1 | - | - | CASSISTVNTEASF | TGCGCCAGCAGCATATCGACAGTGAACACTGAAGCTTCCTTT
TRBJ1-1 | TRBV9 | - | - | CASSAISQGSEAFF | TGTGCCAGCAGCGCGATATCTCAGGGATCTGAAGCTTTCTTT
TRBJ1-1 | TRBV6-6 | - | - | CATSSTENTEAFF | TGTGCCACCTCCTCCACAGAGAACACTGAAGCTTTCTTT
TRBJ2-3 | TRBV7-2 | - | - | CASSPATRKDTQYF | TGTGCCAGCAGCCCGGCGACAAGAAAAGATACGCAGTATTTT
TRBJ2-4 | TRBV6-5 | once | TRBD1 | CASSLDRVKNSQYF | TGTGCCAGCAGCCTCGACAGGGTCAAAAACAGTCAGTACTTC
TRBJ2-1 | TRBV10-1 | - | TRBD1 | CASSDFGTGGADEQFF | TGCGCCAGCAGTGATTTCGGGACAGGGGGCGCGGATGAGCAGTTCTTC
TRBJ1-4 | TRBV14 | - | - | CASSQVKTPSEKLFF | TGTGCCAGCAGCCAAGTGAAGACACCGAGTGAAAAACTGTTTTTT
TRBJ1-6 | TRBV19 | - | - | CASSLQQGGNSPLHF | TGTGCCAGTAGTCTGCAACAGGGTGGAAATTCACCCCTCCACTTT